A selection of T cell receptor beta chains follows, all from one sample in a study of graft-versus-host responses after intestinal transplantation. Antigens of these TCRs are unknown. Here immunoSEQ multiplex PCR was the method, and the copy in TCRdb shows in-frame clones only, minus some. The sample consists of about 97,000 clones, 91% of them appearing once. The sample was unstimulated CD4+ T cells sorted from spleen or lymph node cells, taken before transplant. These receptors all stem from a human donor who was the organ donor for an intestinal transplant. CDR3s leave out the opening cysteine and the closing phenylalanine or tryptophan.

j_gene	v_gene	CDR3aa
TRBJ1-6	TRBV11-2	ASSTTYGGTVYNSPLH
TRBJ1-1	TRBV10-3	AISESTPGQSEAF
TRBJ2-5	TRBV19	ASSVLPGQTNQETQY
TRBJ2-1	TRBV4-2	ASSQELTSGGFNEQF
TRBJ2-5	TRBV4-3	ASSQVANLQETQY
TRBJ2-6	TRBV18	ASSPNVPGSSGANVLT
TRBJ2-7	TRBV2	ASNPRQLYEQY
TRBJ1-6	TRBV7-2	ASSLGWAYNSPLH
TRBJ2-7	TRBV2	ASSLRVGEQY
TRBJ2-7	TRBV4-2	ASSPEQGSGEQY
TRBJ1-4	TRBV7-2	ASSIARSNEKLF
TRBJ1-2	TRBV5-4	ASSRQGTNYGYT
TRBJ1-5	TRBV15	ATSRDEGTGPQH
TRBJ1-1	TRBV5-1	ASSFSGQMNTEAF
TRBJ1-1	TRBV7-3	ASSLNGENTEAF
TRBJ1-1	TRBV10-3	AISDKEIPMNTEAF
TRBJ2-2	TRBV13	ASSSSDRESAGELF
TRBJ2-7	TRBV18	ASSQGHGDSEQY
TRBJ2-7	TRBV18	ASSPTTYEQY
TRBJ1-3	TRBV13	ASSTRGPVRNTIY
TRBJ2-3	TRBV19	ASSIQPGTATDTQY
-	TRBV2	ASSEWLAGGWSPYEQY
TRBJ2-3	TRBV9	ASSVVLGGDTQY
TRBJ2-7	TRBV4-1	ASSPYRGSYEQY
TRBJ1-2	TRBV10-2	ASLTGRAAYGYT
TRBJ2-1	TRBV2	ASRRGWSSYNEQF
TRBJ2-3	TRBV30	AWSRAWASSTDTQY
-	TRBV19	ASSTQGGRYEQY
TRBJ2-3	TRBV2	ASKGLANTDTQY
TRBJ2-1	TRBV6-6	ASSVAGGSNEQF
TRBJ1-2	TRBV2	ASSPHRRTGALNYGYT
TRBJ2-7	TRBV13	ASSPDSGQGIYEQY
TRBJ1-1	TRBV29-1	SVEAGNTEAF
TRBJ2-1	TRBV10-3	AISEASGDSYNEQF
TRBJ1-1	TRBV7-3	ASSLIPFAVTEAF
TRBJ2-7	TRBV28	ASRRLGYEQY
TRBJ2-3	TRBV5-1	ASSLVSTLGDTQY
TRBJ2-7	TRBV4-2	ASSQFRGRNEQY
TRBJ1-2	TRBV5-1	ASSLGYKNGLYGYT
TRBJ2-5	TRBV7-3	ASSLTSVEETQY
TRBJ1-6	TRBV9	ASSPRQTNNSPLH
TRBJ1-2	TRBV7-9	ATQDSHYGYT
TRBJ2-2	TRBV7-2	ASSLGGTANTGELF
TRBJ1-2	TRBV6-1	ASIPGVISGYT
TRBJ1-1	TRBV7-9	ASSLRGSPDTEAF
TRBJ1-6	TRBV4-1	ASSQGRDNSPLH
TRBJ2-1	TRBV11-1	ASSLGAYSEQF
TRBJ1-2	TRBV5-1	ASSKDWFDYT
TRBJ2-7	TRBV5-4	ASSSQRTVSEQY
TRBJ1-2	TRBV9	ASSVGQGDYGYT
TRBJ2-2	TRBV7-2	ASTSHRVNTGELF
TRBJ2-3	TRBV5-1	ASSLVLGGSTDTQY
TRBJ2-1	TRBV5-1	ASSFGTSGYNEQF